The clone carrying this TCR beta chain showed up just a few times. Its antigen is as yet unknown. Through Arm-PCR of CDR3 regions and iRepertoire HTBI primers, TCR beta libraries were built. In TCRdb, the multiplex PCR reads were re-called with MiXCR into one record per CDR3 protein. The table has more than 450,000 distinct CDR3 sequences, under 20% seen once; the top ten hold less than 15%. These data come from a study of regulatory T cells in long-lasting Graves disease. The overall study: Graves' patients with a new diagnosis had received antithyroid drugs under 3 months. General study findings and limits: It was peripheral blood alone, not thyroid tissue, that was studied.

Time point in this sample: newly diagnosed GD, antithyroid drugs for less than 3 months. Researchers made the TCR library from RNA that was extracted from PBMCs. The CDR3 consists of 13 residues. CDR1 and CDR2 (germline): DFQATT, SNEGSKA (reference sequence). The ends were cut back, 2 bases at V and 6 bases at J, with 10 bases in the middle. These data also formed part of another study, on T cells in Graves' hyperthyroidism and ophthalmopathy.

V is TRBV20-1 and J is TRBJ2-2; D possibly corresponds to TRBD2 (6 bases). This clonotype was obtained from a man aged 35-49 years with Graves disease. Sequenced material: peripheral blood mononuclear cells (PBMCs), taken at new diagnosis, from a patient treated with antithyroid drugs. CDR3 amino acids: CSARQTRPGELFF. CDR3 sequence (DNA): TGCAGTGCTAGACAGACTAGGCCCGGGGAGCTGTTTTTT.